The rows below give T cell receptor beta chains drawn from one sample of a study of spatial heterogeneity in lung cancer. Each CDR3 protein gets one entry after TCRdb re-called the 5' RACE reads with MiXCR. The sample yields 20,000 to 25,000 distinct CDR3 sequences, just over 4.5% seen once. Here the sequenced sample was PBMCs, taken at surgery. These TCRs come from a male donor with early-stage non-small cell lung cancer. Both conserved end residues are part of each CDR3. Each record gives: CDR3 DNA, CDR3 protein, D gene, V gene, clone size, J gene. The D gene is left open where the match is weak. For some rows the clone size is stated as once, few or many, or as a class when expanded; others skip it.

DNA: TGTGCCACCAGCAGGGACTTGGAGGAGACCCAGTACTTC
CDR3: CATSRDLEETQYF
D: -
V: TRBV24-1
size: many
J: TRBJ2-5

DNA: TGTGCCACCAGCAGAGAAGGGGTTTCCGAGCAGTACTTC
CDR3: CATSREGVSEQYF
D: -
V: TRBV15
size: few
J: TRBJ2-7

DNA: TGTGCCAGCAGCTCGTATTCCTCTGGGGCCAACGTCCTGACTTTC
CDR3: CASSSYSSGANVLTF
D: -
V: TRBV13
size: many
J: TRBJ2-6

DNA: TGCGCCAGCAGCCCCGTCGGGACAGGACGGGAGACCCAGTACTTC
CDR3: CASSPVGTGRETQYF
D: TRBD1
V: TRBV5-1
size: many
J: TRBJ2-5

DNA: TGCAGCGTTGAAGTGGTCCCCATGGGAGGGCAGTACTTC
CDR3: CSVEVVPMGGQYF
D: TRBD2
V: TRBV29-1
size: medium-sized
J: TRBJ2-5

DNA: TGTGCCAGTAGGACCACGGGCAGGAGGTCTGAAGCTTTCTTT
CDR3: CASRTTGRRSEAFF
D: -
V: TRBV19
size: many
J: TRBJ1-1

DNA: TGTGCCAGCAGCTTTAGCGGGGGGGCCGCAGATACGCAGTATTTT
CDR3: CASSFSGGAADTQYF
D: TRBD2
V: TRBV11-2
size: many
J: TRBJ2-3

DNA: TGTGCCAGCAGCCCTACTAGCGCCGAAGGCACAGATACGCAGTATTTT
CDR3: CASSPTSAEGTDTQYF
D: TRBD2
V: TRBV28
size: many
J: TRBJ2-3

DNA: TGTGCCAGCAGTTTATACGGACAGCTTCAAGAGACCCAGTACTTC
CDR3: CASSLYGQLQETQYF
D: -
V: TRBV28
size: medium-sized
J: TRBJ2-5

DNA: TGCAGTGCCGTCCCGGGACAGAGCAATCAGCCCCAGCATTTT
CDR3: CSAVPGQSNQPQHF
D: TRBD1
V: TRBV20-1
size: many
J: TRBJ1-5

DNA: TGTGCCACCAGCATTAGCGGGAGAGGGTACAATGAGCAGTTCTTC
CDR3: CATSISGRGYNEQFF
D: TRBD2
V: TRBV15
size: many
J: TRBJ2-1

DNA: TGTGCCAGCAGTGACTTTACAGGGGTAAGTCAGCCCCAGCATTTT
CDR3: CASSDFTGVSQPQHF
D: TRBD1
V: TRBV6-1
size: -
J: TRBJ1-5

DNA: TGCAGTGCTAGACCACCGAACACCGGGGAGCTGTTTTTT
CDR3: CSARPPNTGELFF
D: -
V: TRBV20-1
size: many
J: TRBJ2-2

DNA: TGCAGCGGGAGGGGGGGCACAATGAACACTGAAGCTTTCTTT
CDR3: CSGRGGTMNTEAFF
D: -
V: TRBV29-1
size: many
J: TRBJ1-1

DNA: TGTGCCAGCAGCCAAGATGTTGGAGGGTATGGTGAAAAACTGTTTTTT
CDR3: CASSQDVGGYGEKLFF
D: -
V: TRBV4-2
size: many
J: TRBJ1-4

DNA: TGTGCCACCACAGGGGGCAATCAGCCCCAGCATTTT
CDR3: CATTGGNQPQHF
D: TRBD1
V: TRBV6-1
size: medium-sized
J: TRBJ1-5

DNA: TGTGCCAGCAGGGGAGGAGGTTCCGCCGGGGAGCTGTTTTTT
CDR3: CASRGGGSAGELFF
D: -
V: TRBV7-2
size: few
J: TRBJ2-2

DNA: TGCAGCGCTCGGACAGACCCGAACACTGAAGCTTTCTTT
CDR3: CSARTDPNTEAFF
D: -
V: TRBV29-1
size: many
J: TRBJ1-1

DNA: TGTGCCTGCTCCGGGACGGTTAATTCACCCCTCCACTTT
CDR3: CACSGTVNSPLHF
D: -
V: TRBV30
size: many
J: TRBJ1-6

DNA: TGTGCCAGCAGCTTGGGACAGACCAACGTGCAAGAGACCCAGTACTTC
CDR3: CASSLGQTNVQETQYF
D: TRBD1
V: TRBV7-3
size: -
J: TRBJ2-5

DNA: TGTGCCAGCAGGAAGACAGGGGAGGTTGGAACTGAAGCTTTCTTT
CDR3: CASRKTGEVGTEAFF
D: TRBD1
V: TRBV6-1
size: many
J: TRBJ1-1

DNA: TGTGCCAGCAGCGTTACAGGGGTTCATCAGCCCCAGCATTTT
CDR3: CASSVTGVHQPQHF
D: TRBD1
V: TRBV7-8
size: few
J: TRBJ1-5

DNA: TGCAGCGTTGAATTGGTCAGGGGGAAAACCGGGGAGCTGTTTTTT
CDR3: CSVELVRGKTGELFF
D: TRBD1
V: TRBV29-1
size: medium-sized
J: TRBJ2-2

DNA: TGCGCCAGCAGCGTGCCGGGAAGAAACACCATATATTTT
CDR3: CASSVPGRNTIYF
D: -
V: TRBV23-1
size: many
J: TRBJ1-3

DNA: TGTGCCAGCAGCTTAGCAGGTGGATATTACGAGCAGTACTTC
CDR3: CASSLAGGYYEQYF
D: -
V: TRBV7-8
size: many
J: TRBJ2-7

DNA: TGTGCCAGCAGTTCGCATCAGGGGACCGAGCAGTACTTC
CDR3: CASSSHQGTEQYF
D: -
V: TRBV28
size: medium-sized
J: TRBJ2-7

DNA: TGTGCCAGCAAGGCTAGCGGATCCTACAATGAGCAGTTCTTC
CDR3: CASKASGSYNEQFF
D: TRBD2
V: TRBV2
size: many
J: TRBJ2-1

DNA: TGTGCCAGCAGTTACCCCCCCAGGAATGAGCAGTTCTTC
CDR3: CASSYPPRNEQFF
D: -
V: TRBV6-5
size: many
J: TRBJ2-1

DNA: TGTGCCAGCAGCTTAGGGACTAGCGTCTACGAGCAGTACTTC
CDR3: CASSLGTSVYEQYF
D: TRBD2
V: TRBV11-2
size: many
J: TRBJ2-7

DNA: TGTGCCAGCAGCTTCCAGGGCATAGGCAATCAGCCCCAGCATTTT
CDR3: CASSFQGIGNQPQHF
D: -
V: TRBV7-9
size: medium-sized
J: TRBJ1-5

DNA: TGTGCCAGCAGAGGCGGACAGGCGACGAGCTCCTACAATGAGCAGTTCTTC
CDR3: CASRGGQATSSYNEQFF
D: TRBD1
V: TRBV4-2
size: few
J: TRBJ2-1

DNA: TGCGCCAGCAGCTCCCAAGGCACCACGAACACCGGGGAGCTGTTTTTT
CDR3: CASSSQGTTNTGELFF
D: -
V: TRBV5-1
size: -
J: TRBJ2-2

DNA: TGTGCCAGCAGCTTGTCCGGCGGAGGTCATTCGCAGTTCTTC
CDR3: CASSLSGGGHSQFF
D: -
V: TRBV5-4
size: few
J: TRBJ2-1

DNA: TGCAGTGCTGCAGCAGGACCCGACTCTGGAAACACCATATATTTT
CDR3: CSAAAGPDSGNTIYF
D: -
V: TRBV20-1
size: -
J: TRBJ1-3

DNA: TGTGCCAGCTCACCACCGGTAGCCACAGATACGCAGTATTTT
CDR3: CASSPPVATDTQYF
D: -
V: TRBV18
size: -
J: TRBJ2-3

DNA: TGTGCCAGCAGCGATATAGCGAGCACCGGGGAGCTGTTTTTT
CDR3: CASSDIASTGELFF
D: -
V: TRBV6-2/TRBV6-3
size: many
J: TRBJ2-2

DNA: TGTGCCAGCAGTCTCACTAGCGGGGGAGGGTTCGGCGAGCAGTACTTC
CDR3: CASSLTSGGGFGEQYF
D: TRBD2
V: TRBV28
size: many
J: TRBJ2-7

DNA: TGTGCCAGCAGGATATATTGGAACACTGAAGCTTTCTTT
CDR3: CASRIYWNTEAFF
D: -
V: TRBV6-5
size: many
J: TRBJ1-1

DNA: TGTGCCAGCAGCACCAGAGGGGACGAGGCTTTCTTT
CDR3: CASSTRGDEAFF
D: -
V: TRBV7-8
size: many
J: TRBJ1-1

DNA: TGCGCCAGCAGCCCGGACAGGGCAATCTACGAGCAGTACTTC
CDR3: CASSPDRAIYEQYF
D: TRBD1
V: TRBV5-1
size: once
J: TRBJ2-7

DNA: TGTGCCAGCAGTTTATACCCTAATGGACTGAACTATGGCTACACCTTC
CDR3: CASSLYPNGLNYGYTF
D: -
V: TRBV27
size: many
J: TRBJ1-2

DNA: TGTGCCAGCAGCTTGGACGGGGCAAAACTGTTTTTT
CDR3: CASSLDGAKLFF
D: -
V: TRBV5-5
size: medium-sized
J: TRBJ1-4

DNA: TGTGCCAGCAGCCTACGGGGAGCGGGAGGCCTTGACAATGAGCAGTTCTTC
CDR3: CASSLRGAGGLDNEQFF
D: TRBD2
V: TRBV7-8
size: many
J: TRBJ2-1

DNA: TGTGCCAGCAGTGAGGGGTCCCGAAATCAGCCCCAGCATTTT
CDR3: CASSEGSRNQPQHF
D: -
V: TRBV2
size: many
J: TRBJ1-5

DNA: TGCGCCAGCAGCCAAGTCTGGACAGGCGTGAACACCGGGGAGCTGTTTTTT
CDR3: CASSQVWTGVNTGELFF
D: TRBD1
V: TRBV4-3
size: many
J: TRBJ2-2

DNA: TGTGCCAGCTCACCCTTGGACGGGACCGTCGACGGCGAGCAGTACTTC
CDR3: CASSPLDGTVDGEQYF
D: -
V: TRBV18
size: -
J: TRBJ2-7

DNA: TGCAGTGCAGGGAGGCAGGGCAATCAGCCCCAGCATTTT
CDR3: CSAGRQGNQPQHF
D: -
V: TRBV20-1
size: many
J: TRBJ1-5

DNA: TGCAGTGCTAGTAAGGGACAGGCATACAATGAGCAGTTCTTC
CDR3: CSASKGQAYNEQFF
D: TRBD1
V: TRBV20-1
size: many
J: TRBJ2-1

DNA: TGTGCCAGCAGCCAAGTGCCTGGATTTACGCCCAGCTGGGAGACTACCTTTAACTATGGCTACACCTTC
CDR3: CASSQVPGFTPSWETTFNYGYTF
D: -
V: TRBV3-1
size: few
J: TRBJ1-2

DNA: TGTGCCAGCAGCTTAGGATCCCGGCCCGGCAGCACCCAGTACTTC
CDR3: CASSLGSRPGSTQYF
D: -
V: TRBV7-2
size: many
J: TRBJ2-5